This T cell receptor (beta chain) was found in a study of regulatory T cells in long-lasting Graves disease (dated by TCRdb to the early 2020s). With respect to the entire study: Patients with newly diagnosed Graves' disease had been on antithyroid drugs for under 3 months. Patients with persistent Graves' disease were compared with patients with newly diagnosed Graves' disease using TCR sequencing and RNA sequencing of peripheral blood. The study took place in China and was registered as a clinical trial. A total of around 33 samples underwent TCR sequencing, from about 13 patients with persistent Graves' disease and 20 patients with newly diagnosed Graves' disease.

What the work shows at the level of the full study, not this receptor alone: Because the primary lesion, thyroid tissue, could not be accessed, the study looked at peripheral blood alone. Only the TCR beta chain was sequenced and analyzed. Persistent Graves' disease patients showed lower TCR Shannon entropy and fewer highly expanded clones than newly diagnosed patients, suggesting clonal expansion. Persistent patients shared more public clonotypes among themselves (over 2,500) than newly diagnosed patients did (more than 950). The small sample size was acknowledged by the authors as a limitation that may reduce accuracy. Preferential use of TRBV28, TRBJ1-2 and TRBJ2-5 was observed in persistent disease, whereas TRBV20-1 and TRBJ2-1 were favored in newly diagnosed disease.

From the cysteine up to the phenylalanine, the CDR3 has a length of 14 residues. CDR3 DNA is the only sequence kept; it has 42 bases, read in frame from the first base. The germline V gene (reference sequence) sets CDR1 to LNHDA and CDR2 to SQIVND. Germline trimming: 9 bases from V, 4 bases from J; junction bases outside gene matches: 7. The sample's time point label, in plain terms: newly diagnosed GD, antithyroid drugs for less than 3 months. RNA was extracted from PBMCs in TRIzol for both TCR sequencing and RNA sequencing. The diagnosis of Graves' disease was made according to American Thyroid Association guidelines. The patients came from an endocrinology department in Xi'an, China. Each patient gave roughly 8.4 milliliters of peripheral blood, collected in an EDTA anticoagulant tube. Ficoll Paque Plus density gradient separation was used to isolate PBMCs, and no further T cell sorting was performed. RNA quality was checked with an Agilent 2100 Bioanalyzer and agarose gel, and concentration with a NanoDrop 2000.

The receptor library was made with multiplex PCR. Reads for this sample came from an Illumina HiSeq 4000. iRepertoire HTBI primers and Arm-PCR amplification of CDR3 regions were used to construct TCR beta libraries. Gel purification was performed on PCR products prior to sequencing. Per the source publication's procedure: Gene usage analysis of CDR3 amino acid clonotypes relied on the approximately 68 TRBV and 15 or so TRBJ segments identified across samples. COPE and FqMerger were used to merge the filtered high-quality paired reads into contigs. BLAST was used to align contigs to IMGT TRBV, TRBD and TRBJ reference genes, with CDR3 defined following IMGT. Clonotypes above 0.1% frequency were classified as highly expanded clones. Shannon entropy served as the measure of repertoire diversity, while the Gini coefficient captured V-J evenness. A clonotype found in more than one individual was treated as public. Through fastp at Q25 and MiXCR, TCRdb rebuilt clones from the public reads, retaining in-frame beta chains. Records with the same CDR3 protein are collapsed into one entry carrying the most frequent genes and DNA. TCRdb's processing, not the study's, gives the V and J calls here. The sample table records 400,000 to 500,000 distinct CDR3 sequences; approximately 15% of these occur just once. About 8.3% of the sample rests with the top ten.

Only a few counts were recorded for this clonotype. No antigen is known for it. No much larger clone is present one base from it, and per-base qualities are unavailable. These data were likewise used in another study, on T cells in Graves' hyperthyroidism and ophthalmopathy. In that second paper, the authors write: Stable Graves' hyperthyroidism was defined as the absence of progression to ophthalmopathy over 18 months of follow-up. Hyperthyroidism patients were newly diagnosed, had a disease duration of under 2 months, and were aged 18 to 65 years. Patients with uncontrolled infections, other autoimmune diseases, pregnancy or lactation were excluded. Diagnoses were established on the basis of clinical symptoms, serum thyroxine and TRAb, thyroid ultrasound, and orbital computed tomography. The first round of RT-PCR for the TCR CDR3 was performed with the HTBI primer set and the Qiagen OneStep RT-PCR kit. Most expanded thyroid clonotypes (frequency above 0.001) were also found in blood, which suggests that blood repertoires may mirror thyroid immune responses. A 13 V-J signature model separated ophthalmopathy from stable hyperthyroidism, with approximately 86% sensitivity and about 81% specificity in cross-validation and 80%/75% in testing. During validation, the model predicted progression to ophthalmopathy a median of roughly six months ahead of onset, with more than 60% sensitivity and 72% to 80% specificity. To identify distinguishing TCR V-J signatures, a discovery cohort of 100 or so patients was used, comprising 40 to 45 with Graves' ophthalmopathy and around 60 with stable Graves' hyperthyroidism. Prospective prediction of ophthalmopathy was tested in an independent validation cohort consisting of about 19 hyperthyroidism patients and 15 to 17 patients who later progressed to ophthalmopathy. The 100 or so discovery patients were randomly split 7:3 into training and test sets. In addition, the study compared T-cell repertoires in thyroid tissue and in blood from 6 or 7 Graves' hyperthyroidism patients. Once sampling was done, hyperthyroidism patients were given methimazole at a starting dose of 30 mg daily, whereas ophthalmopathy patients were given high-dose intravenous methylprednisolone. Libraries were constructed in a second round of multiplex PCR, after which size selection and purification were carried out. The libraries were sequenced on an Illumina HiSeq2000 using paired-end 100 bp reads. SOAPnuke was used to process the raw data, removing reads that contained adapters or uncalled bases, had a mean Phred below 15, or lacked an exact match to the constant primer or identifier. High-quality paired reads were merged using COPE v1.2.5, and each unique nucleotide sequence was defined as a clonotype. MiTCR v1.1 was used to align the clonotypes against IMGT TRBV, TRBD and TRBJ reference segments. Only V-J combinations with frequency above 0.0001, covering 99% to 99.2% of repertoires, were analysed. A TCS score was defined as the ratio between F50 (clonal expansion) and ExV (chaos), using BLOSUM62-based TCRdist between CDR3 peptides within each V-J. Welch's t-statistics and random forest reduced approximately 520 V-J features to 13, which were used in a naive Bayes classifier (R e1071). Sample size was not statistically predetermined, and investigators were not blinded to group allocation. The paper describes TCR Vbeta CDR3 sequencing of some 130 peripheral blood samples, made up of 43 ophthalmopathy patients, 70 to 75 hyperthyroidism patients and 17 progressor patients.

The sequence joins TRBV19 to TRBJ2-3, and 10 bases in between align with TRBD2. This sequence was found in a woman aged 35 to 49 with Graves disease. Donor details come from another sample of the same person, matched by shared clones. Sequencing used peripheral blood mononuclear cells (PBMCs), obtained at new diagnosis, from a patient treated with antithyroid drugs. The nucleotide sequence reads TGTGCCAGCAGAGAGCGGGAGGGCCCAGATACGCAGTATTTT. This codes for CASREREGPDTQYF.